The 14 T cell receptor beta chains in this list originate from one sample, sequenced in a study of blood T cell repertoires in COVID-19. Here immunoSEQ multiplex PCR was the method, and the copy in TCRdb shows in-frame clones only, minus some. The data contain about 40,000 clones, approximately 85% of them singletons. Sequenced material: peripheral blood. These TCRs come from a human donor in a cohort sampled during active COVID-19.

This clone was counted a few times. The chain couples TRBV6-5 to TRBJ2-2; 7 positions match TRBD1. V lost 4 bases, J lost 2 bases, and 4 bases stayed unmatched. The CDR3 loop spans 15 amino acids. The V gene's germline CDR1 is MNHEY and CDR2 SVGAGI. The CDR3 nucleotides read TGTGCCAGCAGTTCGGGACAGATAAACACCGGGGAGCTGTTTTTT. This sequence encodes CASSSGQINTGELFF.

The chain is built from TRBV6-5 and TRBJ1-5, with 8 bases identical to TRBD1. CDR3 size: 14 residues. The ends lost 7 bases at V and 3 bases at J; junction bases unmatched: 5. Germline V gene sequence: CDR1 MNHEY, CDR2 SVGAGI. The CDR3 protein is CASMDRAFNQPQHF. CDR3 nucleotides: TGTGCCAGCATGGACAGGGCGTTCAATCAGCCCCAGCATTTT.

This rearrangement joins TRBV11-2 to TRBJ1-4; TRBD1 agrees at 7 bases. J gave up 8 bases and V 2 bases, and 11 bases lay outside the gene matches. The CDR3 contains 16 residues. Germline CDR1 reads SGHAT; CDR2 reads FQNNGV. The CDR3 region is CASSLSRAGGLEKLFF. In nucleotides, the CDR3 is TGTGCCAGCAGCTTATCGAGGGCAGGGGGATTAGAAAAACTGTTTTTT.

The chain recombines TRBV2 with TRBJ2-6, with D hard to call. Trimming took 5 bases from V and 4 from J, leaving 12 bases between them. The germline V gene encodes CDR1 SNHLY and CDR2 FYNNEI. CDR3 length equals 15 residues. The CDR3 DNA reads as TGTGCCAGCAGTCCCCTTGTTTCGGGGGCCAACGTCCTGACTTTC. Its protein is CASSPLVSGANVLTF.

The CDR3 is CASSSQGDGYTF. The CDR3 DNA sequence: TGTGCCAGCAGCTCCCAGGGTGATGGCTACACCTTC. The chain links TRBV5-4 to TRBJ1-2; D is perhaps TRBD1 (5 bases). Trimming left V 3 bases short and J 6 bases short, with 9 bases between. This CDR3 is built from 12 residues. Germline V gene sequence: CDR1 SGHNT, CDR2 YYREEE (reference sequence).

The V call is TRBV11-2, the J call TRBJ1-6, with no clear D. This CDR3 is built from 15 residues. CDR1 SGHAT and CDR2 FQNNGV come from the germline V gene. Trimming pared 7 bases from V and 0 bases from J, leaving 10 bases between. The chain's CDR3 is CASTWESSYNSPLHF. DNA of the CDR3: TGTGCCAGCACCTGGGAGAGCTCCTATAATTCACCCCTCCACTTT.

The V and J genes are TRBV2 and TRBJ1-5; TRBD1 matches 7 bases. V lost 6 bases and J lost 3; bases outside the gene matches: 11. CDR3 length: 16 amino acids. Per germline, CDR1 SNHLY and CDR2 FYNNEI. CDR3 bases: TGTGCCAGCAGCTCTCTTTTCGGACAGGACAATCAGCCCCAGCATTTT. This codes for CASSSLFGQDNQPQHF.

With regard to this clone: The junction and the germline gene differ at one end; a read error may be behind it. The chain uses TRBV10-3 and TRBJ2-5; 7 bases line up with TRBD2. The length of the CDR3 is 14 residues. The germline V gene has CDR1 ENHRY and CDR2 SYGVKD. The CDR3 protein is CAIRSSGNHETQYF. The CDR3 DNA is TGTGCCATCCGATCGAGCGGGAACCACGAGACCCAGTACTTC.

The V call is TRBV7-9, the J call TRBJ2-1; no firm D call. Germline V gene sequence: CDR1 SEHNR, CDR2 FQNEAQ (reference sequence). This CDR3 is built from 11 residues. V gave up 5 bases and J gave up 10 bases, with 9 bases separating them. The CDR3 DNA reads TGTGCCAGCAGCACATTCGGGGAGCAGTTCTTC. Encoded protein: CASSTFGEQFF.

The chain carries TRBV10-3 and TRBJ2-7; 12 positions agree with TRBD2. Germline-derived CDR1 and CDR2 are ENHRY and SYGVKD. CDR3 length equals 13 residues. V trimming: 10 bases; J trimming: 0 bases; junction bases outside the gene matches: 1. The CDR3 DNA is TGTGCCACGACTAGCGGGAGCTCCTACGAGCAGTACTTC. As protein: CATTSGSSYEQYF.

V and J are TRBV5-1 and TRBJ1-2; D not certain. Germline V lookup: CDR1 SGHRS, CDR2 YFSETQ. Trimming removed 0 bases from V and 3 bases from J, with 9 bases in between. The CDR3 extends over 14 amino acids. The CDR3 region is CASSLADTYYGYTF. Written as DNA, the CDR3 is TGCGCCAGCAGCTTGGCCGACACCTACTATGGCTACACCTTC.

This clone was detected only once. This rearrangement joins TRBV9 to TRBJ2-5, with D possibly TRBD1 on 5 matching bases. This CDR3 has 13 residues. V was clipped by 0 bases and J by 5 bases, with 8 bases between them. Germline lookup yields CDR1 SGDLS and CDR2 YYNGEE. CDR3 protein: CASSVEGRETQYF. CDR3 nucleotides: TGTGCCAGCAGCGTAGAGGGGCGGGAGACCCAGTACTTC. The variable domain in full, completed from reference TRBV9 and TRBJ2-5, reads DSGVTQTPKHLITATGQRVTLRCSPRSGDLSVYWYQQSLDQGLQFLIQYYNGEERAKGNILERFSAQQFPDLHSELNLSSLELGDSALYFCASSVEGRETQYFGPGTRLLVL.

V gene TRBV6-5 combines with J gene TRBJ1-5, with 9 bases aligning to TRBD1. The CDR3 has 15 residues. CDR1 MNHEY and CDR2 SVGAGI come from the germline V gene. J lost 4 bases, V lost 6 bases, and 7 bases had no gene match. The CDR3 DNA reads TGTGCCAGCAGCACAAGACAGGGGGGGAATCAGCCCCAGCATTTT. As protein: CASSTRQGGNQPQHF.

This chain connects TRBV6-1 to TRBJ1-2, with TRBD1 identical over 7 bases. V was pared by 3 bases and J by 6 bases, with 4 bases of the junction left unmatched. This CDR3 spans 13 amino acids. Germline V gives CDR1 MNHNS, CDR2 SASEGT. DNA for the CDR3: TGTGCCAGCAGTGACCTACAGGGGAATGGCTACACCTTC. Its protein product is CASSDLQGNGYTF.